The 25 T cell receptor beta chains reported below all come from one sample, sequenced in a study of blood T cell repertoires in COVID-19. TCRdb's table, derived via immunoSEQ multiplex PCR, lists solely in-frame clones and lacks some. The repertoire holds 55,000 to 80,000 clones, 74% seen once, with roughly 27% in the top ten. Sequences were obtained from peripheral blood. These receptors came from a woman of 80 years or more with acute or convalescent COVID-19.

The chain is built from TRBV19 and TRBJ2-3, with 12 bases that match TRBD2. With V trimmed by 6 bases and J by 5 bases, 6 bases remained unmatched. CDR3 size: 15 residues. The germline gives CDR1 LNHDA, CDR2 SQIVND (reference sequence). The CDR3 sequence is CASRRLAGDRDTQYF. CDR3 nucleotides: TGTGCCAGTAGGCGACTAGCGGGAGATAGAGATACGCAGTATTTT.

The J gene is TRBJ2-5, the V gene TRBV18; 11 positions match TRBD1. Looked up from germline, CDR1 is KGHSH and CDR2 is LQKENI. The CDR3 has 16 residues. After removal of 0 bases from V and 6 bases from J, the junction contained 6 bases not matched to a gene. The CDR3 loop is CASSPPTGQGGQTQYF. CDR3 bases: TGTGCCAGCTCACCACCGACGGGACAGGGGGGACAGACCCAGTACTTC. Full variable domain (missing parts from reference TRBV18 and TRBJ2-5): NAGVMQNPRHLVRRRGQEARLRCSPMKGHSHVYWYRQLPEEGLKFMVYLQKENIIDESGMPKERFSAEFPKEGPSILRIQQVVRGDSAAYFCASSPPTGQGGQTQYFGPGTRLLVL.

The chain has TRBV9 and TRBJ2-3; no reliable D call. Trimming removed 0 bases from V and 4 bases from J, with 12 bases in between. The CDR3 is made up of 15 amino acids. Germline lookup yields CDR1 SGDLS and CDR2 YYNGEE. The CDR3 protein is CASSVDPAGPDTQYF. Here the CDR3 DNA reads TGTGCCAGCAGCGTAGACCCAGCAGGCCCAGATACGCAGTATTTT.

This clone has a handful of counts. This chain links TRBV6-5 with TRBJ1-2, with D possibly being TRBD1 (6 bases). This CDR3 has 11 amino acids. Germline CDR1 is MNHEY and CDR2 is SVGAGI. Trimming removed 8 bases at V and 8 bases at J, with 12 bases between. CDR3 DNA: TGTGCCAGCTCGTCGGGGGGCGGCTACACCTTC. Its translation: CASSSGGGYTF.

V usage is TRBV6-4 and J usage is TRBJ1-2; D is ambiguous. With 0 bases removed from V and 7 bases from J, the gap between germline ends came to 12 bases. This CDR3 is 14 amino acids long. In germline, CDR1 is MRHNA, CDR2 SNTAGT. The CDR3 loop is CASSDSRAGFGYTF. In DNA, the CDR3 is TGTGCCAGCAGTGACTCGAGGGCTGGGTTTGGCTACACCTTC.

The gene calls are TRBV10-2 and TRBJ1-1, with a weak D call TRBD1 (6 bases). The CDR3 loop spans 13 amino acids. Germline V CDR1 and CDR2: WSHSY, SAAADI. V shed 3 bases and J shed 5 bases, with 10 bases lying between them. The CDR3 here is CASSEQGRTEAFF. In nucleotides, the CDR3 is TGCGCCAGCAGTGAACAGGGAAGGACTGAAGCTTTCTTT.

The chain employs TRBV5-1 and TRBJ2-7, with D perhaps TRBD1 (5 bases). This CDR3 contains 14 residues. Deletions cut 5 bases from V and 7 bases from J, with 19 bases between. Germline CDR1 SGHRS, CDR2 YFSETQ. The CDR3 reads CASRQTGAVGEQYF. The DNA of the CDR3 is TGCGCCAGCAGACAAACTGGGGCGGTGGGGGAGCAGTACTTC.

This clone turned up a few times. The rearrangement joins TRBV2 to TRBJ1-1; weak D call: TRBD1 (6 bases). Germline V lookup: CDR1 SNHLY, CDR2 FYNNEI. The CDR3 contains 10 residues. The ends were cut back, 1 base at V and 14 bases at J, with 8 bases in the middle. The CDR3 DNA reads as TGTGCCAGCAGTGAAGTGACAGGATTCTTT. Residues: CASSEVTGFF.

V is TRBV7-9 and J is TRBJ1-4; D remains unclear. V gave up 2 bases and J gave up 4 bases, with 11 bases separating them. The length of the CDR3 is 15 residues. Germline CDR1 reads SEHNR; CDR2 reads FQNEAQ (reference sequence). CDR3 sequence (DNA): TGTGCCAGCAGCTTAAGTCCGGGAGTTAATGAAAAACTGTTTTTT. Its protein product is CASSLSPGVNEKLFF.

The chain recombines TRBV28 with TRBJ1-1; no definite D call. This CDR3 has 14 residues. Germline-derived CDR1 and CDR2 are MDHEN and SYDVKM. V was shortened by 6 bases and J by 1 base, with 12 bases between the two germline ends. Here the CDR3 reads CASSRPSPNTEAFF. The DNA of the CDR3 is TGTGCCAGCAGCCGCCCTAGTCCGAACACTGAAGCTTTCTTT. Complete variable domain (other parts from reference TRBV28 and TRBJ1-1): DVKVTQSSRYLVKRTGEKVFLECVQDMDHENMFWYRQDPGLGLRLIYFSYDVKMKEKGDIPEGYSVSREKKERFSLILESASTNQTSMYLCASSRPSPNTEAFFGQGTRLTVV.

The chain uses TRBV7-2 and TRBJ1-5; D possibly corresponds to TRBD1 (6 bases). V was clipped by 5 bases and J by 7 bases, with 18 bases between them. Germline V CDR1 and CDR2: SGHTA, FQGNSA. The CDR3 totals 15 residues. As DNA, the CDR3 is TGTGCCAGCAGCCTACAGGGTGGGGCGGACCAGCCCCAGCATTTT. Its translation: CASSLQGGADQPQHF.

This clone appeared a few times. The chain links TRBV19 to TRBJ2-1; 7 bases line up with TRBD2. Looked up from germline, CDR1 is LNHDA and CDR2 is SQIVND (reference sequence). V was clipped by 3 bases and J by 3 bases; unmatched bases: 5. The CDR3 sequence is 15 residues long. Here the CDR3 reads CASSIRLADYNEQFF. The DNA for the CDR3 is TGTGCCAGTAGTATCCGGCTAGCGGACTACAATGAGCAGTTCTTC.

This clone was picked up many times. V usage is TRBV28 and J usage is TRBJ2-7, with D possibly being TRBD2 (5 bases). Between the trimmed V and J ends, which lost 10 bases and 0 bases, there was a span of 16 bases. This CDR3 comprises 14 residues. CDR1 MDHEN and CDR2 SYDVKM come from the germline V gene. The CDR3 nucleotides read TGTGCCATTTCGGTTAGCGCACCCTCCTACGAGCAGTACTTC. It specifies CAISVSAPSYEQYF.

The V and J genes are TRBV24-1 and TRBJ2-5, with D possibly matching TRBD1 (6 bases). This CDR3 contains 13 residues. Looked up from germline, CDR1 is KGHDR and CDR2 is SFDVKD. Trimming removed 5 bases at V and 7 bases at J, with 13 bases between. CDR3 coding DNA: TGTGCCACCAGTGCAACAGGGTTTGTGACCCAGTACTTC. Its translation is CATSATGFVTQYF.

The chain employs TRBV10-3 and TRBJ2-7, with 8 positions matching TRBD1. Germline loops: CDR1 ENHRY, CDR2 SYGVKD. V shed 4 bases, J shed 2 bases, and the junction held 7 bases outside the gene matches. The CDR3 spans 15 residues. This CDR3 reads CAISVGTGRPYEQYF. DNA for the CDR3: TGTGCCATCAGTGTAGGGACAGGTCGACCCTACGAGCAGTACTTC.

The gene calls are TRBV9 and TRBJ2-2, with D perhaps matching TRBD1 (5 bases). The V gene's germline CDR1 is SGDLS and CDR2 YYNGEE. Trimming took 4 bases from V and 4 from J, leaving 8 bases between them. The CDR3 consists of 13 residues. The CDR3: CASSRGATGELFF. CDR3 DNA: TGTGCCAGCAGCAGGGGCGCCACCGGGGAGCTGTTTTTT.

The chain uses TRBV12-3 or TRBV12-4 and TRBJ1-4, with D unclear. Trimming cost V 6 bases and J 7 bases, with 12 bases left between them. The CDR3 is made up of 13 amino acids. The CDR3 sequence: CASSRRAGEKLFF. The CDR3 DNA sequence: TGTGCCAGCAGCCGGAGGGCTGGTGAAAAACTGTTTTTT.

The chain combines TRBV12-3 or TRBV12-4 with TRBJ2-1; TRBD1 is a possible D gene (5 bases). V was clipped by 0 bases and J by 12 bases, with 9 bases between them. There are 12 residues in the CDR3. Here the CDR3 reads CASSLARQGQFF. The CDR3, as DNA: TGTGCCAGCAGTTTAGCGCGCCAGGGGCAGTTCTTC.

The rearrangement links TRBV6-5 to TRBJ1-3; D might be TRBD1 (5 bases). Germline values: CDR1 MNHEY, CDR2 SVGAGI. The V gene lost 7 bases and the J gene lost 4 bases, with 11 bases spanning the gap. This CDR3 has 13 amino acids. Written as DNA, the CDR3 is TGTGCCAGCAACCAACAGGTGGGAAACACCATATATTTT. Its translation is CASNQQVGNTIYF.

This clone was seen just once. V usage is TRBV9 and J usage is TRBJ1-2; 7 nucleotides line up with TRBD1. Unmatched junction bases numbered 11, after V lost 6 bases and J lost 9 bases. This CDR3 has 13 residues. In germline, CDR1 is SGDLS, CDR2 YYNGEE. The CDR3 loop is CASTITTGESYTF. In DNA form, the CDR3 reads TGTGCCAGCACCATTACTACAGGGGAAAGCTACACCTTC.

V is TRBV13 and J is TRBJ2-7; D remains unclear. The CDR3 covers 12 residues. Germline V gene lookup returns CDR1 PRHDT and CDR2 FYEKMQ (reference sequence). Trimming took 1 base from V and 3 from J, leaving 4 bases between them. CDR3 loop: CASSLVHYEQYF. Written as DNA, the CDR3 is TGTGCCAGCAGCTTAGTCCACTACGAGCAGTACTTC.

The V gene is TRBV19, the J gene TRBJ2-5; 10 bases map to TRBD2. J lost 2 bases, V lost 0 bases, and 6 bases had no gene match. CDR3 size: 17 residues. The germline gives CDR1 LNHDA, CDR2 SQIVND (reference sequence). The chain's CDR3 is CASSIELGLADQETQYF. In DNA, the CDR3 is TGTGCCAGTAGTATAGAGCTCGGACTAGCGGATCAAGAGACCCAGTACTTC.

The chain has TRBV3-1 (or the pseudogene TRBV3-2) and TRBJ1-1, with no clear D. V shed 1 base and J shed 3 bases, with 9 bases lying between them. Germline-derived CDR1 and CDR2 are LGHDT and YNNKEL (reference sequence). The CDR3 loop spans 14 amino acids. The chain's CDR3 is CASSQASRDTEAFF. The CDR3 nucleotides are TGTGCCAGCAGCCAAGCCAGCCGGGACACTGAAGCTTTCTTT.

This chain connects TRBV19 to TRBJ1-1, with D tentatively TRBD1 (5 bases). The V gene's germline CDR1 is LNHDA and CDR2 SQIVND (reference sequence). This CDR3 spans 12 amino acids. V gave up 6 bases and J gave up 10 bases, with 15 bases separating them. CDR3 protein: CASSPPGSVAFF. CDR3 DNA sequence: TGTGCCAGTAGCCCCCCAGGGTCGGTAGCTTTCTTT.

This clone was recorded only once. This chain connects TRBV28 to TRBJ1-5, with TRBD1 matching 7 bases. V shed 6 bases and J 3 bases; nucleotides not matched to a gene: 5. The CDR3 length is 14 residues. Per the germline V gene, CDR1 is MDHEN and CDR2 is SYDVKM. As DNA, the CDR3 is TGTGCCAGCAGGGGACAGCCGGACAATCAGCCCCAGCATTTT. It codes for CASRGQPDNQPQHF.